Presented here are 10 T cell receptor beta chains from one specimen sequenced in a study of response to subunit inactivated influenza vaccine. TCRdb independently ran MiXCR on the RT-PCR reads; one entry per CDR3 protein. The sample holds about 500,000 distinct CDR3 sequences, over 10% seen once. The sequences come from PBMCs from blood, collected 35 to 45 days after vaccination. Receptor source: a man in his fifties who received an inactivated influenza vaccine.

This sequence joins TRBV2 and TRBJ2-3; 10 bases fit TRBD1. The CDR3 covers 17 residues. J gave up 0 bases and V 3 bases, and 6 bases lay outside the gene matches. CDR1 is SNHLY, CDR2 FYNNEI, per germline. CDR3 sequence: CASSDQDRGASTDTQYF. The CDR3 DNA is TGTGCCAGCAGTGACCAGGACAGGGGGGCAAGCACAGATACGCAGTATTTT.

This clonotype has more than one count but fewer than ten. The J gene is TRBJ2-7, the V gene TRBV10-3; 9 bases are shared with TRBD2. V was pared by 11 bases and J by 2 bases, with 4 bases of the junction left unmatched. CDR1 ENHRY and CDR2 SYGVKD come from the germline V gene. This CDR3 region has 12 residues. CDR3 amino acids: CAAGGSPYEQYF. As DNA, the CDR3 is TGTGCCGCGGGGGGGAGCCCCTACGAGCAGTACTTC.

The chain couples TRBV28 to TRBJ1-1, with TRBD1 as a possible D gene (6 bases). The CDR3 is 14 amino acids. Per germline, CDR1 MDHEN and CDR2 SYDVKM. Trimming removed 6 bases from V and 0 bases from J, with 11 bases in between. The CDR3, as DNA: TGTGCCAGCAGATGGGGACACTTGAACACTGAAGCTTTCTTT. Its translation: CASRWGHLNTEAFF.

The V call is TRBV5-5, the J call TRBJ1-2, with 10 bases lining up with TRBD1. Germline V gives CDR1 SGHKS, CDR2 YYEKEE (reference sequence). This CDR3 region has 14 residues. With V trimmed by 1 base and J by 7 bases, 4 bases remained unmatched. Here the CDR3 reads CASSLPGQGSGYTF. As DNA, the CDR3 is TGTGCCAGCAGCTTGCCGGGACAGGGGAGTGGCTACACCTTC. The full variable domain, with the rest looked up from reference TRBV5-5 and TRBJ1-2, is DAGVTQSPTHLIKTRGQQVTLRCSPISGHKSVSWYQQVLGQGPQFIFQYYEKEERGRGNFPDRFSARQFPNYSSELNVNALLLGDSALYLCASSLPGQGSGYTFGSGTRLTVV.

This clonotype has more than one count but fewer than ten. The J gene is TRBJ2-7, the V gene TRBV29-1, with unresolved D. V shed 7 bases and J shed 1 base, with 17 bases lying between them. There are 14 residues in the CDR3. Germline V lookup: CDR1 SQVTM, CDR2 ANQGSEA. CDR3 sequence: CSAVVWSRSYEQYF. Here the CDR3 DNA reads TGCAGCGCTGTCGTATGGTCTCGATCCTACGAGCAGTACTTC.

The chain is built from TRBV7-6 and TRBJ1-5, with 9 bases that match TRBD1. Germline V CDR1 and CDR2: SGHVS, FNYEAQ. Losses at the gene ends were 1 base for V and 4 bases for J; bases not matched to a gene: 5. The CDR3 runs 16 residues. The DNA of the CDR3 is TGTGCCAGCAGCTTAGGACCGGACAGGGGTAATCAGCCCCAGCATTTT. Encoded protein: CASSLGPDRGNQPQHF.

This clonotype was seen a handful of times. The DNA for the CDR3 is TGCAGTGCTAGAGGGGGACTAGCGGGGCTGAGCTCCTACAATGAGCAGTTCTTC. Encoded protein: CSARGGLAGLSSYNEQFF. The rearrangement uses TRBV20-1 and TRBJ2-1, with TRBD2 matching over 13 bases. The germline V gene has CDR1 DFQATT and CDR2 SNEGSKA (reference sequence). This CDR3 has 18 residues. After removal of 1 base from V and 0 bases from J, the junction contained 6 bases not matched to a gene.

Ten or more counts support this clonotype. The chain couples TRBV20-1 to TRBJ2-1, with 13 positions matching TRBD2. CDR3 length equals 16 residues. Germline V lookup: CDR1 DFQATT, CDR2 SNEGSKA (reference sequence). Germline trimming cut 4 bases from V and 2 bases from J; bases unmatched to any gene: 5. The DNA of the CDR3 is TGCAGTGCTATTACTAGCGGGGGGGTAACCTACAATGAGCAGTTCTTC. Residues: CSAITSGGVTYNEQFF.

This clonotype was recorded a few times. V gene TRBV7-9 combines with J gene TRBJ1-1; unclear D gene. Trimming cost V 5 bases and J 7 bases, with 14 bases left between them. This CDR3 is 13 amino acids long. The V gene's germline CDR1 is SEHNR and CDR2 FQNEAQ (reference sequence). The CDR3 region is CASSQMLAGEAFF. The CDR3 nucleotides are TGTGCCAGCAGCCAGATGTTAGCGGGTGAAGCTTTCTTT.

The V gene is TRBV20-1, the J gene TRBJ2-1; D uncertain. The CDR3 runs 12 residues. Trimming removed 0 bases at V and 7 bases at J, with 7 bases between. Germline lookup yields CDR1 DFQATT and CDR2 SNEGSKA (reference sequence). CDR3 nucleotide sequence: TGCAGTGCTAGAGATAAGGATAATGAGCAGTTCTTC. It yields the protein CSARDKDNEQFF.